This T cell receptor (beta chain) was observed in a study of blood T cell repertoires in COVID-19. The ends lost 3 bases at V and 1 base at J; junction bases unmatched: 9. The length of the CDR3 is 17 residues. CDR1 is SGHDN and CDR2 is FVKESK in the germline V gene. Authors' methods: From reference gene primer amplification, estimates of nucleated cell counts were derived. The protocol was immunoSEQ multiplex PCR, while the TCRdb copy is restricted to in-frame clones and leaves out a portion. The V and J calls and clone size are taken from that table; D and trimming were inferred from the DNA. There are about 180,000 clones in the sample; roughly nine tenths occur only once, and roughly 2.8% lies in the top ten.

The sample comprised peripheral blood. V usage is TRBV14 and J usage is TRBJ2-7; 10 bases are a match to TRBD1. The TCR comes from a woman under 40 with active or convalescent COVID-19. The CDR3 protein is CASSHPYGTGASYEQYF. DNA of the CDR3: TGTGCCAGCAGCCACCCTTACGGGACAGGGGCGTCCTACGAGCAGTACTTC. The complete variable domain, with remaining parts taken from reference TRBV14 and TRBJ2-7, reads EAGVTQFPSHSVIEKGQTVTLRCDPISGHDNLYWYRRVMGKEIKFLLHFVKESKQDESGMPNNRFLAERTGGTYSTLKVQPAELEDSGVYFCASSHPYGTGASYEQYFGPGTRLTVT.